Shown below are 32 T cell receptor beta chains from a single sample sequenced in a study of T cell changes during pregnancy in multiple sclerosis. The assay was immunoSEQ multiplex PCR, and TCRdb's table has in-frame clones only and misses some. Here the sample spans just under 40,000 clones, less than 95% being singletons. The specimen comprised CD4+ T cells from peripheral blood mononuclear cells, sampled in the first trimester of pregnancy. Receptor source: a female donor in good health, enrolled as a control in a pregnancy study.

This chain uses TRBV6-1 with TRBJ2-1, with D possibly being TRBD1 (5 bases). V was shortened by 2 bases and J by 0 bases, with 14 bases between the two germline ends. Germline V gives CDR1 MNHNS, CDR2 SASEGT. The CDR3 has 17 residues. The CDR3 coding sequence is TGTGCCAGCAGTGAAAGGGGCAGGGTGAGCTCCTACAATGAGCAGTTCTTC. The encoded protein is CASSERGRVSSYNEQFF.

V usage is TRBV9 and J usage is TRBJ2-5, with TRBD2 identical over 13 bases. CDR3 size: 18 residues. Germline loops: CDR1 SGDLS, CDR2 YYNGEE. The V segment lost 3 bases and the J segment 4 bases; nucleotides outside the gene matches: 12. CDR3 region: CASSATAPGLAGLETQYF. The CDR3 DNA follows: TGTGCCAGCAGCGCCACAGCCCCGGGACTAGCGGGGTTAGAGACCCAGTACTTC. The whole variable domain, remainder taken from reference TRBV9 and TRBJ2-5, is DSGVTQTPKHLITATGQRVTLRCSPRSGDLSVYWYQQSLDQGLQFLIQYYNGEERAKGNILERFSAQQFPDLHSELNLSSLELGDSALYFCASSATAPGLAGLETQYFGPGTRLLVL.

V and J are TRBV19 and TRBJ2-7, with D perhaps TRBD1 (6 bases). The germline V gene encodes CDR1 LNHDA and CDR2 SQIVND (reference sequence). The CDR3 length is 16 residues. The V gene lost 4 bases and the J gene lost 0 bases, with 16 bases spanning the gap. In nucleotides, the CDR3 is TGTGCCAGTAGTAGGGTAGCCGGGACACTCTCCTACGAGCAGTACTTC. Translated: CASSRVAGTLSYEQYF.

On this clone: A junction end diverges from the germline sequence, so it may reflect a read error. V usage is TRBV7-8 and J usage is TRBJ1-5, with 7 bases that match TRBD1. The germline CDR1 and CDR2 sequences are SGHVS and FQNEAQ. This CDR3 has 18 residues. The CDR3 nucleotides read TGTGCCAGCAGCCTAGCCAGGGGGGTAGCTGGTAGCAATCAGCCCCAGCATTTT. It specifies CASSLARGVAGSNQPQHF.

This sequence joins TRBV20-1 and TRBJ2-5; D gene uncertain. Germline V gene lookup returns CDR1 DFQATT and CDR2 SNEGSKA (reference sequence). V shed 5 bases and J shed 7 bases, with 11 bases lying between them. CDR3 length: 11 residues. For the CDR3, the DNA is TGCAGTGCTGTTATCGCCGGGACCCAGTACTTC. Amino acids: CSAVIAGTQYF.

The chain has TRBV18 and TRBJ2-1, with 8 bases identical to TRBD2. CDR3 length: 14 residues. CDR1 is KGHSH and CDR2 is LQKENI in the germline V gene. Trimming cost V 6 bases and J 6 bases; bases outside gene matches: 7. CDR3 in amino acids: CASSPSGGINEQFF. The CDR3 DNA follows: TGTGCCAGCTCCCCCAGCGGGGGAATCAATGAGCAGTTCTTC.

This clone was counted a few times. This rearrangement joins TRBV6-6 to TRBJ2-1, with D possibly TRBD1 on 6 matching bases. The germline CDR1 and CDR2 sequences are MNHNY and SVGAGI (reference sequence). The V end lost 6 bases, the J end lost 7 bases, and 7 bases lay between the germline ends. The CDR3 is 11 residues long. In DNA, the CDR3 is TGTGCCAGCAGGGGGGCAAATGAGCAGTTCTTC. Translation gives CASRGANEQFF.

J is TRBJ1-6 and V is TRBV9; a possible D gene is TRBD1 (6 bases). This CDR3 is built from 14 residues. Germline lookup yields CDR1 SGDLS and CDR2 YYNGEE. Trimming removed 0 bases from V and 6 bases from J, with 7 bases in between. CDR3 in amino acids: CASSVGTVNSPLHF. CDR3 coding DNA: TGTGCCAGCAGCGTAGGGACAGTTAATTCACCCCTCCACTTT.

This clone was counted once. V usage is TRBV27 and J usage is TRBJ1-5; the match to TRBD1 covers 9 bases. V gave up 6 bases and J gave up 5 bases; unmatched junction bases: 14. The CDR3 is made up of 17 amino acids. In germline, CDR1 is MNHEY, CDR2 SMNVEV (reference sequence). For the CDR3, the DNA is TGTGCCAGCAGGCTTAGACAGGGGGTTGGTAGGGATCAGCCCCAGCATTTT. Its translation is CASRLRQGVGRDQPQHF.

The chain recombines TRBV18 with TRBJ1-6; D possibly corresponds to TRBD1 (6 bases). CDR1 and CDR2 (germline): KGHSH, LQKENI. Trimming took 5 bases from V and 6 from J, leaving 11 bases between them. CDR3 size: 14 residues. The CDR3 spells CASSMQGLNSPLHF. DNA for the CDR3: TGTGCCAGCTCAATGCAGGGGCTTAATTCACCCCTCCACTTT.

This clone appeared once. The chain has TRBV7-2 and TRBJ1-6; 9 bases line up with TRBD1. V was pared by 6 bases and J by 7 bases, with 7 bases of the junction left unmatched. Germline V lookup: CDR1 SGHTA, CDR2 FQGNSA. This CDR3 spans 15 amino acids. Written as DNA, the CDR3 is TGTGCCAGCAGGCTCGGGACAGGGCAAAATTCACCCCTCCACTTT. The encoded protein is CASRLGTGQNSPLHF. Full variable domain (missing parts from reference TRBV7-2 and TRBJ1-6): GAGVSQSPSNKVTEKGKDVELRCDPISGHTALYWYRQSLGQGLEFLIYFQGNSAPDKSGLPSDRFSAERTGGSVSTLTIQRTQQEDSAVYLCASRLGTGQNSPLHFGNGTRLTVT.

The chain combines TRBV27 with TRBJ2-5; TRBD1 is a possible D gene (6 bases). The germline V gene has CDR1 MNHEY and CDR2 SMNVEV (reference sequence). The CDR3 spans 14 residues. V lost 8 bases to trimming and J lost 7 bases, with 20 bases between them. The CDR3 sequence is CASSPQGPARTQYF. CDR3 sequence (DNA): TGTGCCAGCTCACCTCAGGGGCCCGCCAGGACCCAGTACTTC.

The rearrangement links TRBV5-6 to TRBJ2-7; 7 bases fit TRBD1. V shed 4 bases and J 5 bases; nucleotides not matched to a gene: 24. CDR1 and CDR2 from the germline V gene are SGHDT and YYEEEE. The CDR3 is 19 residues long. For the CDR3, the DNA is TGTGCCAGCAGCCGGATTGGGGTTAGGGGGCAGGGGAGAACCCACGAGCAGTACTTC. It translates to CASSRIGVRGQGRTHEQYF.

The CDR3 bases are TGTGCCTGCGACCGGCAGGGACAAGGACAGCCCCAGCATTTT. Residues: CACDRQGQGQPQHF. The rearrangement links TRBV6-6 to TRBJ1-5; possible D gene TRBD1, 6 bases. CDR3 length: 14 residues. The germline V and J ends were trimmed by 11 bases and 7 bases, with 21 bases remaining between them. From germline, CDR1 is MNHNY and CDR2 SVGAGI (reference sequence).

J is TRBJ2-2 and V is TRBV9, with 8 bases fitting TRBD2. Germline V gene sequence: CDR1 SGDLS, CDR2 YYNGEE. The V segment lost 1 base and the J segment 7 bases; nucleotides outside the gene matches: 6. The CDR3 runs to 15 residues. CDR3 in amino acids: CASSVSSRGGGELFF. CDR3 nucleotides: TGTGCCAGCAGCGTATCAAGCCGGGGGGGCGGGGAGCTGTTTTTT. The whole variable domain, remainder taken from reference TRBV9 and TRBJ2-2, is DSGVTQTPKHLITATGQRVTLRCSPRSGDLSVYWYQQSLDQGLQFLIQYYNGEERAKGNILERFSAQQFPDLHSELNLSSLELGDSALYFCASSVSSRGGGELFFGEGSRLTVL.

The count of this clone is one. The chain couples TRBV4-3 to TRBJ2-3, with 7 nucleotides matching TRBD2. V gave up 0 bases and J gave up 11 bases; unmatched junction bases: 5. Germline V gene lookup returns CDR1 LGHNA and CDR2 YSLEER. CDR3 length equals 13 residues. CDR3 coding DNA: TGCGCCAGCAGCCAAGATAGAACGGGGGGGCAGTATTTT. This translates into CASSQDRTGGQYF.

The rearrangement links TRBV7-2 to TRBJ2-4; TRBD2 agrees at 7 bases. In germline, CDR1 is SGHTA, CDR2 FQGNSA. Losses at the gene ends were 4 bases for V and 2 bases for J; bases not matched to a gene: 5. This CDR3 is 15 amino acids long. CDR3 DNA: TGTGCCAGCAGCTCCTTGGGGGGGACCAAAAACATTCAGTACTTC. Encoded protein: CASSSLGGTKNIQYF.

The CDR3 nucleotides are TGTGCCAGCAGGTCCAGGGAAGTGGGAAACACCATATATTTT. Amino acid sequence: CASRSREVGNTIYF. V and J are TRBV13 and TRBJ1-3; D possibly corresponds to TRBD1 (5 bases). The CDR3 has 14 residues. CDR1 PRHDT and CDR2 FYEKMQ come from the germline V gene (reference sequence). V lost 6 bases to trimming and J lost 4 bases, with 13 bases between them.

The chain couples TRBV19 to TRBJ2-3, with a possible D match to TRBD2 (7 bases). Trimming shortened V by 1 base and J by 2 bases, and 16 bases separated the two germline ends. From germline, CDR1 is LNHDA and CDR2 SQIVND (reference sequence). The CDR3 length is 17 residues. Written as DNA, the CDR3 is TGTGCCAGTAGTATAGCTTCGGCTGGGGGGGCCACAGATACGCAGTATTTT. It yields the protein CASSIASAGGATDTQYF.

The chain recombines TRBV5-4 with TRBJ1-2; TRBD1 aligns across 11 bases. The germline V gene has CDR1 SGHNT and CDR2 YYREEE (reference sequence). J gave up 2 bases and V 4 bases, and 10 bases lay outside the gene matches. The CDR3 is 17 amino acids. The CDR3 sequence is CASSPGQGAGHNYGYTF. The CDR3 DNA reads TGTGCCAGCAGCCCAGGACAGGGGGCAGGGCACAACTATGGCTACACCTTC.

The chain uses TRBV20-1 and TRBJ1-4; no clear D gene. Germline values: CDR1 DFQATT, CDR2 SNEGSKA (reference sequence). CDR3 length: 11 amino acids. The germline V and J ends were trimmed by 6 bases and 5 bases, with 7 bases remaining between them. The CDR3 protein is CSANINEKLFF. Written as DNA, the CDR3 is TGCAGTGCGAACATAAATGAAAAACTGTTTTTT.

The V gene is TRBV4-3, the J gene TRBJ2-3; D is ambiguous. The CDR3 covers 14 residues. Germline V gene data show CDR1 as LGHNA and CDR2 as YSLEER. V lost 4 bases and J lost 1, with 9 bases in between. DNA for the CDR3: TGCGCCAGCAGCCCTCTTTCCGGCACAGATACGCAGTATTTT. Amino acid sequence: CASSPLSGTDTQYF.

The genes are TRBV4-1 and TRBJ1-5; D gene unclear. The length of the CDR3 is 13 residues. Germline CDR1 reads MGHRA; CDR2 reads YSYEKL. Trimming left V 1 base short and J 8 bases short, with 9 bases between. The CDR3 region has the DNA TGCGCCAGCAGCCAAGGTGTCACGGAGCCCCAGCATTTT. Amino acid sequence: CASSQGVTEPQHF.

Here the CDR3 reads CASSRKAGEGIAEAFF. The CDR3, as DNA: TGCGCCAGCAGCCGGAAGGCAGGGGAAGGAATCGCTGAAGCTTTCTTT. The chain recombines TRBV4-1 with TRBJ1-1; TRBD1 is a possible D gene (6 bases). Per germline, CDR1 MGHRA and CDR2 YSYEKL. This CDR3 spans 16 amino acids. The V end was cut by 4 bases, the J end by 6 bases, with 21 bases between.

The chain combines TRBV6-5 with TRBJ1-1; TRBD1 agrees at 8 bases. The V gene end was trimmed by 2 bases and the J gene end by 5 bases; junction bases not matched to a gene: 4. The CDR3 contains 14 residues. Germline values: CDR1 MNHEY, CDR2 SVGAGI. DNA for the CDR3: TGTGCCAGCAGTTACGACTGGACAGGGACTGAAGCTTTCTTT. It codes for CASSYDWTGTEAFF.

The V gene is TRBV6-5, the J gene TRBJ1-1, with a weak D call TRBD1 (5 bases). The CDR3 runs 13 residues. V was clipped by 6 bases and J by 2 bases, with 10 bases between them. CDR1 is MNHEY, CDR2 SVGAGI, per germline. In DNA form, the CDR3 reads TGTGCCAGCAGGATTAGGGGCAACACTGAAGCTTTCTTT. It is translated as CASRIRGNTEAFF.

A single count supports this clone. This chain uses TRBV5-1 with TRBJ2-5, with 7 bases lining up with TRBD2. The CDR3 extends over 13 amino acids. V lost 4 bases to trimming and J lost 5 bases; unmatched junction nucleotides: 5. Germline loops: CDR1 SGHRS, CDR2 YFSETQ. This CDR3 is CASSGGGVETQYF. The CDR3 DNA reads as TGCGCCAGCAGCGGCGGGGGAGTGGAGACCCAGTACTTC.

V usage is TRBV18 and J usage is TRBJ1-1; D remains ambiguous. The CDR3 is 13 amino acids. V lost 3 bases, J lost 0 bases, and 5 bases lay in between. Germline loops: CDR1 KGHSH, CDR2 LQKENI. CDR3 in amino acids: CASSPGMNTEAFF. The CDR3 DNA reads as TGTGCCAGCTCACCGGGCATGAACACTGAAGCTTTCTTT.

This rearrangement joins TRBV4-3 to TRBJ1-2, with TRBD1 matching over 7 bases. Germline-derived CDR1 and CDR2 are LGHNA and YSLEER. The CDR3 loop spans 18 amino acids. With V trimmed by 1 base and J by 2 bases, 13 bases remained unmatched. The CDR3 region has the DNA TGCGCCAGCAGCCAAGCTTCGGGCCTACAGGGGCCCAACTATGGCTACACCTTC. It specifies CASSQASGLQGPNYGYTF.

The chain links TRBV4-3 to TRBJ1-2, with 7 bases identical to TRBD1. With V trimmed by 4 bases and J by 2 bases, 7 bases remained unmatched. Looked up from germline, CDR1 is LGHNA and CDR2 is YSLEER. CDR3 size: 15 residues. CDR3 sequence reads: CASSPNLGQNYGYTF. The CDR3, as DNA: TGCGCCAGCAGCCCCAATTTGGGACAGAACTATGGCTACACCTTC.

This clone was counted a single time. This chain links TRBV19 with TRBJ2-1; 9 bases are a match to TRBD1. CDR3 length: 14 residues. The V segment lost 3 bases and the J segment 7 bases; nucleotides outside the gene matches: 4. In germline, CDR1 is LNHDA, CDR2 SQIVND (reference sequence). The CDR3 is CASSIGQGRNEQFF. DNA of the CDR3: TGTGCCAGTAGTATTGGACAGGGGAGGAATGAGCAGTTCTTC.

Here the CDR3 reads CASSLVLGGYTF. CDR3 sequence (DNA): TGTGCCAGCAGCTTGGTTCTAGGTGGCTACACCTTC. This chain connects TRBV5-4 to TRBJ1-2; D not resolved. Germline CDR1 and CDR2: SGHNT and YYREEE (reference sequence). Trimming cost V 0 bases and J 7 bases, with 7 bases left between them. CDR3 length equals 12 residues. Full variable domain (remainder filled in from reference TRBV5-4 and TRBJ1-2): ETGVTQSPTHLIKTRGQQVTLRCSSQSGHNTVSWYQQALGQGPQFIFQYYREEENGRGNFPPRFSGLQFPNYSSELNVNALELDDSALYLCASSLVLGGYTFGSGTRLTVV.